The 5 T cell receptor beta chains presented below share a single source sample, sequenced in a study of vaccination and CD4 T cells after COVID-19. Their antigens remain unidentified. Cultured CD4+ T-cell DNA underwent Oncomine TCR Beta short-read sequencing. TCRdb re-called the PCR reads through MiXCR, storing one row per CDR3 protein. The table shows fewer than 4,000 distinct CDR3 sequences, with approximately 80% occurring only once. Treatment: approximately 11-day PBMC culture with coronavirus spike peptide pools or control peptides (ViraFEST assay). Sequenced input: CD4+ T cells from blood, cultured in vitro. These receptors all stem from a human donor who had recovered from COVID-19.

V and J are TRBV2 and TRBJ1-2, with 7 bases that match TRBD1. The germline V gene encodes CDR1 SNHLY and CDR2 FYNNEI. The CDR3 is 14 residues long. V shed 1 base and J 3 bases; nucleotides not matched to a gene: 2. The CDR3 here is CASSEEQGYYGYTF. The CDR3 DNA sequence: TGTGCCAGCAGTGAAGAACAGGGGTACTATGGCTACACCTTC. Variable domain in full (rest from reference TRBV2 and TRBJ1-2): EPEVTQTPSHQVTQMGQEVILRCVPISNHLYFYWYRQILGQKVEFLVSFYNNEISEKSEIFDDQFSVERPDGSNFTLKIRSTKLEDSAMYFCASSEEQGYYGYTFGSGTRLTVV.

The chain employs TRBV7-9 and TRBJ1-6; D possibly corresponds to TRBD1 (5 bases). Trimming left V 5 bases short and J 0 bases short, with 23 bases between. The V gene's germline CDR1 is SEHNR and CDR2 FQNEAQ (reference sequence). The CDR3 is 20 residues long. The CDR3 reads CASSVTSGTRRSSYNSPLHF. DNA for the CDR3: TGTGCCAGCAGCGTTACTTCCGGGACGAGACGAAGCTCCTATAATTCACCCCTCCACTTT.

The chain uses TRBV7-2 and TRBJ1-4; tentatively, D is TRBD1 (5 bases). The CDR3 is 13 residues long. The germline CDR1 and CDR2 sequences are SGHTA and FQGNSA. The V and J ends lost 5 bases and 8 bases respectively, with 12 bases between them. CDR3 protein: CASSPGRREKLFF. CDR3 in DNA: TGTGCCAGCAGCCCGGGACGGCGAGAAAAACTGTTTTTT.

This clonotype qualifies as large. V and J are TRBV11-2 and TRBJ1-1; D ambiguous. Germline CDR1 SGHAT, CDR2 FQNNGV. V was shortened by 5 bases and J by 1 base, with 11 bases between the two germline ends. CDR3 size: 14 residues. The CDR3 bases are TGTGCCAGCAGCCCCGGCACAGCGAACACTGAAGCTTTCTTT. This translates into CASSPGTANTEAFF.

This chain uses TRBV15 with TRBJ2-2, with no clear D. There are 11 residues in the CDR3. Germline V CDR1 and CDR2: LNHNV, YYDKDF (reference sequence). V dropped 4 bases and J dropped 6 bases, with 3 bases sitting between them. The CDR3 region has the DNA TGTGCCACCAGCAAGGCCGGGGAGCTGTTTTTT. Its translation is CATSKAGELFF.